The present entry profiles one T cell receptor (beta chain) with its context. This entry is derived from a study of control samples from healthy donors and cancer patients. V was trimmed by 9 bases and J by 9 bases, leaving 16 bases between them. CDR1 is SGHRS and CDR2 is YFSETQ in the germline V gene. This CDR3 region has 11 residues. Clones were sequenced by immunoSEQ multiplex PCR, and TCRdb holds only the in-frame ones, with some missing. The sample shows 120,000 to 150,000 clones, approximately 94% of them seen only once. Sequenced sample: blood. This sequence originates from a man aged 35 to 55 in good health. The chain uses TRBV5-1 and TRBJ2-7; tentative D call: TRBD1 (5 bases). CDR3 DNA: TGCGCCATCCCAAAGGGGCCGGCGCAGTACTTC. Amino acid sequence: CAIPKGPAQYF.